Sequencing of this TCR beta chain was carried out in a study of breast tumors, draining lymph nodes, adjacent tissues. TCRdb ran MiXCR on the multiplex PCR reads and lists one entry per CDR3 protein. Of 180,000 or so distinct CDR3 sequences listed, over 25% are singletons. The lymph nodes were axillary draining lymph nodes from breast cancer patients. Unmatched junction bases numbered 3, after V lost 3 bases and J lost 1 base. Germline-derived CDR1 and CDR2 are SGHTA and FQGNSA. The CDR3 length is 15 residues. This clonotype was observed at least ten times. The sample was axillary lymph node tissue. The receptor's source is a female donor with breast cancer. Some clones in this sample may be carry-over from other donors' samples. This sequence joins TRBV7-2 and TRBJ2-1; the match to TRBD2 covers 7 bases. The CDR3 protein is CASSFSGPSYNEQFF. The CDR3 nucleotides read TGTGCCAGCAGCTTTAGCGGGCCGTCCTACAATGAGCAGTTCTTC.